This passage covers 29 T cell receptor beta chains from one sample sequenced in a study of vaccination effects on CD4 cells after COVID-19. TCRdb's table, derived via immunoSEQ multiplex PCR, lists solely in-frame clones and lacks some. The sample lists about 73,000 clones, roughly 73% occurring once. Culture lasted roughly eleven days before CD4+ T cell isolation. As their vaccination, participants received two doses of either BNT162b2 or mRNA-1273. These receptors have no known antigen. Sequenced material: CD4+ T cells from PBMCs cultured without peptide, taken after COVID-19 vaccination. Source of these receptors: a human donor who received a COVID-19 vaccine.

The gene calls are TRBV5-4 and TRBJ1-2; 7 bases align to TRBD1. The V gene end was trimmed by 2 bases and the J gene end by 7 bases; junction bases not matched to a gene: 8. The germline V gene has CDR1 SGHNT and CDR2 YYREEE (reference sequence). This CDR3 has 14 residues. CDR3 residues: CASSLDDRESGYTF. Here the CDR3 DNA reads TGTGCCAGCAGCTTAGACGACAGGGAATCTGGCTACACCTTC. Filled out from reference TRBV5-4 and TRBJ1-2, the complete variable domain reads ETGVTQSPTHLIKTRGQQVTLRCSSQSGHNTVSWYQQALGQGPQFIFQYYREEENGRGNFPPRFSGLQFPNYSSELNVNALELDDSALYLCASSLDDRESGYTFGSGTRLTVV.

This chain connects TRBV6-5 to TRBJ1-1; D is ambiguous. Germline CDR1 and CDR2: MNHEY and SVGAGI. The CDR3 covers 11 residues. V lost 8 bases to trimming and J lost 3 bases, with 7 bases between them. In DNA, the CDR3 is TGTGCCAGCCGGGGTTACACTGAAGCTTTCTTT. It specifies CASRGYTEAFF.

The V and J genes are TRBV5-1 and TRBJ1-3, with no clear D. This CDR3 spans 14 amino acids. Trimming removed 0 bases from V and 6 bases from J, with 10 bases in between. Germline V lookup: CDR1 SGHRS, CDR2 YFSETQ. The CDR3 DNA sequence: TGCGCCAGCAGCTTGGCTCCCTCAGAAAACACCATATATTTT. It translates to CASSLAPSENTIYF.

V is TRBV6-5 and J is TRBJ1-2, with 9 bases fitting TRBD1. In germline, CDR1 is MNHEY, CDR2 SVGAGI. V lost 8 bases and J lost 10; bases outside the gene matches: 8. The CDR3 has 12 amino acids. In DNA, the CDR3 is TGTGCCAGCTTCCTTGGGACAGGGTCCTACACCTTC. Translating gives CASFLGTGSYTF.

The rearrangement uses TRBV2 and TRBJ1-1; 9 nucleotides line up with TRBD1. After removal of 1 base from V and 9 bases from J, the junction contained 6 bases not matched to a gene. This CDR3 region has 14 residues. The germline gives CDR1 SNHLY, CDR2 FYNNEI. CDR3 protein: CASSEGDRETQAFF. In DNA, the CDR3 is TGTGCCAGCAGTGAAGGGGACAGGGAAACCCAAGCTTTCTTT.

The chain has TRBV6-4 and TRBJ2-3; D is unresolved. The CDR3 extends over 14 amino acids. Looked up from germline, CDR1 is MRHNA and CDR2 is SNTAGT. Trimming cost V 0 bases and J 5 bases, with 9 bases left between them. CDR3 sequence (DNA): TGTGCCAGCAGTGACTCTCCTAGTGGAGATACGCAGTATTTT. It codes for CASSDSPSGDTQYF.

This clone was found many times. V usage is TRBV2 and J usage is TRBJ1-2, with D possibly being TRBD1 (5 bases). This CDR3 is 15 amino acids long. CDR1 SNHLY and CDR2 FYNNEI come from the germline V gene. The germline V and J ends were trimmed by 2 bases and 8 bases, with 18 bases remaining between them. This CDR3 reads CASSEQAGKVGGYTF. CDR3 coding DNA: TGTGCCAGCAGTGAACAGGCAGGGAAAGTTGGGGGCTACACCTTC.

The V and J genes are TRBV24-1 and TRBJ2-3; 7 nucleotides align to TRBD1. V lost 5 bases and J lost 1; bases outside the gene matches: 2. This CDR3 region has 14 residues. CDR1 and CDR2 (germline): KGHDR, SFDVKD. For the CDR3, the DNA is TGTGCCACCAGTGTCGGACAGGGCACAGATACGCAGTATTTT. Its translation: CATSVGQGTDTQYF.

The rearrangement uses TRBV7-8 and TRBJ2-7; D is possibly TRBD1 (5 bases). Deletions cut 3 bases from V and 5 bases from J, with 14 bases between. Germline CDR1 and CDR2: SGHVS and FQNEAQ. CDR3 length: 14 residues. The CDR3: CASSFRIGDHEQYV. The CDR3 region has the DNA TGTGCCAGCAGCTTTCGGATAGGGGATCACGAGCAGTACGTC.

This chain joins TRBV5-1 and TRBJ1-2, with D unclear. V shed 4 bases and J shed 8 bases, with 18 bases lying between them. The length of the CDR3 is 14 residues. CDR1 SGHRS and CDR2 YFSETQ come from the germline V gene. CDR3 sequence reads: CASSRTEGVGGYTF. DNA of the CDR3: TGCGCCAGCAGCCGCACGGAGGGCGTCGGAGGCTACACCTTC.

The V call is TRBV15, the J call TRBJ2-1; tentative D call: TRBD1 (6 bases). Looked up from germline, CDR1 is LNHNV and CDR2 is YYDKDF (reference sequence). This CDR3 has 17 residues. V lost 4 bases and J 3 bases, leaving 19 bases between the germline ends. The CDR3 coding sequence is TGTGCCACCAGCAAAATTTCGGCAGGGGTTTTCTACAATGAGCAGTTCTTC. Its protein product is CATSKISAGVFYNEQFF. Combining the CDR3 with reference TRBV15 and TRBJ2-1 gives the whole variable domain DAMVIQNPRYQVTQFGKPVTLSCSQTLNHNVMYWYQQKSSQAPKLLFHYYDKDFNNEADTPDNFQSRRPNTSFCFLDIRSPGLGDTAMYLCATSKISAGVFYNEQFFGPGTRLTVL.

The CDR3 loop is CASSQEQVFYNEQFF. The CDR3 DNA reads as TGCGCCAGCAGCCAGGAGCAGGTGTTTTACAATGAGCAGTTCTTC. The chain couples TRBV4-3 to TRBJ2-1; D unresolved. This CDR3 is 15 amino acids long. Looked up from germline, CDR1 is LGHNA and CDR2 is YSLEER. The V end was cut by 3 bases, the J end by 4 bases, with 13 bases between.

The rearrangement joins TRBV6-5 to TRBJ2-2, with TRBD2 matching over 7 bases. The CDR3 runs 12 residues. CDR1 is MNHEY and CDR2 is SVGAGI in the germline V gene. With 10 bases clipped from V and 5 bases from J, the junction kept 4 bases outside the gene matches. CDR3 sequence: CATRGGTGELFF. The CDR3 DNA follows: TGTGCCACCCGCGGGGGAACCGGGGAGCTGTTTTTT.

This chain joins TRBV14 and TRBJ1-6; D is ambiguous. This CDR3 contains 15 residues. Germline V gene sequence: CDR1 SGHDN, CDR2 FVKESK. The V and J ends lost 0 bases and 6 bases respectively, with 9 bases between them. CDR3 loop: CASSQDSVFNSPLHF. CDR3 coding DNA: TGTGCCAGCAGCCAAGACTCAGTTTTTAATTCACCCCTCCACTTT.

The V and J genes are TRBV6-1 and TRBJ1-4; 7 positions match TRBD1. This CDR3 comprises 14 residues. Looked up from germline, CDR1 is MNHNS and CDR2 is SASEGT. V lost 7 bases and J lost 6; bases outside the gene matches: 8. This chain's CDR3 is CASTQGGTYEKLFF. As DNA, the CDR3 is TGTGCCAGCACCCAGGGGGGGACCTATGAAAAACTGTTTTTT.

The V and J genes are TRBV11-1 and TRBJ2-7; D gene uncertain. This CDR3 region has 13 residues. Trimming cost V 4 bases and J 4 bases, with 11 bases left between them. Germline V lookup: CDR1 SGHAT, CDR2 FQDESV (reference sequence). The chain's CDR3 is CASSSSIPYEQYV. The CDR3 DNA follows: TGTGCCAGCAGCTCTTCGATCCCGTACGAGCAGTACGTC.

V is TRBV4-3 and J is TRBJ1-5, with no clear D. V was trimmed by 0 bases and J by 7 bases, leaving 13 bases between them. Germline V lookup: CDR1 LGHNA, CDR2 YSLEER. The CDR3 runs to 15 residues. CDR3 protein: CASSQDTIPRQPQHF. As DNA, the CDR3 is TGCGCCAGCAGCCAAGACACGATTCCCAGGCAGCCCCAGCATTTT.

The chain carries TRBV11-2 and TRBJ2-3; no firm D call. The CDR3 loop spans 17 amino acids. V lost 0 bases to trimming and J lost 4 bases, with 17 bases between them. CDR1 is SGHAT and CDR2 is FQNNGV in the germline V gene. The CDR3 sequence is CASSLDLRSLVADTQYF. Written as DNA, the CDR3 is TGTGCCAGCAGCTTAGATCTACGTTCCTTAGTGGCAGATACGCAGTATTTT.

This chain joins TRBV7-9 and TRBJ1-3; the D gene is possibly TRBD1 (5 bases). V was cut by 5 bases and J by 0 bases, with 14 bases left in between. CDR1 and CDR2 from the germline V gene are SEHNR and FQNEAQ (reference sequence). The CDR3 sequence is 16 residues long. CDR3 loop: CASSPTAMSSGNTIYF. CDR3 sequence (DNA): TGTGCCAGCAGCCCGACAGCTATGAGCTCTGGAAACACCATATATTTT.

This chain uses TRBV5-1 with TRBJ1-3; D is undetermined. CDR3 length: 18 residues. Germline-derived CDR1 and CDR2 are SGHRS and YFSETQ. V gave up 7 bases and J gave up 0 bases, with 23 bases separating them. This chain's CDR3 is CASPNTALPVISGNTIYF. As DNA, the CDR3 is TGCGCCAGCCCAAATACAGCCCTCCCGGTAATCTCTGGAAACACCATATATTTT.

The table lists this clone with a few counts. The chain links TRBV2 to TRBJ1-6; the D is unclear. The CDR3 runs 12 residues. V was pared by 4 bases and J by 8 bases, with 6 bases between. In germline, CDR1 is SNHLY, CDR2 FYNNEI. CDR3 coding DNA: TGTGCCAGCAGTGTTGAGTATTCACCCCTCCACTTT. It translates to CASSVEYSPLHF.

The chain combines TRBV7-3 with TRBJ2-1; 10 bases agree with TRBD1. CDR1 SGHTA and CDR2 FQGTGA come from the germline V gene. The CDR3 has 15 residues. With 5 bases clipped from V and 6 bases from J, the junction kept 7 bases outside the gene matches. CDR3 nucleotides: TGTGCCAGCAGCCCGACAGGGGGCGCCCCCAATGAGCAGTTCTTC. It specifies CASSPTGGAPNEQFF.

This chain connects TRBV4-1 to TRBJ1-1, with D possibly TRBD1 on 5 matching bases. V shed 5 bases and J shed 4 bases, with 11 bases lying between them. The CDR3 spans 13 residues. The germline gives CDR1 MGHRA, CDR2 YSYEKL. The CDR3 is CASSSGFGTEAFF. CDR3 DNA sequence: TGCGCCAGCAGCTCAGGGTTTGGCACTGAAGCTTTCTTT.

The chain has TRBV7-8 and TRBJ2-2; the D is unclear. Per germline, CDR1 SGHVS and CDR2 FQNEAQ. The CDR3 has 16 residues. Deletions cut 3 bases from V and 5 bases from J, with 16 bases between. In nucleotides, the CDR3 is TGTGCCAGCAGCTTTTCCCCGCCCACGGCTACCGGGGAGCTGTTTTTT. It codes for CASSFSPPTATGELFF.

The chain is built from TRBV28 and TRBJ1-3; maybe TRBD1 (5 bases). This CDR3 is 14 amino acids long. V was pared by 5 bases and J by 0 bases, with 8 bases between. Germline-derived CDR1 and CDR2 are MDHEN and SYDVKM. CDR3 loop: CASSADSSGNTIYF. In DNA, the CDR3 is TGTGCCAGCAGTGCCGACAGCTCTGGAAACACCATATATTTT.

V and J are TRBV2 and TRBJ1-5, with 7 bases matching TRBD1. Losses at the gene ends were 7 bases for V and 2 bases for J; bases not matched to a gene: 8. Germline values: CDR1 SNHLY, CDR2 FYNNEI. There are 15 residues in the CDR3. The CDR3 DNA sequence: TGTGCCAGCACCTCGGGGACAGCTGGCAATCAGCCCCAGCATTTT. Residues: CASTSGTAGNQPQHF.

This clone showed up just a few times. The chain is built from TRBV30 and TRBJ2-2; D might be TRBD2 (6 bases). The CDR3 runs to 12 residues. CDR1 GTSNPN and CDR2 SVGIG come from the germline V gene (reference sequence). Deletions cut 5 bases from V and 7 bases from J, with 11 bases between. In nucleotides, the CDR3 is TGTGCCTGGGGGCGGGGAGTCGGGGAGCTGTTTTTT. It specifies CAWGRGVGELFF. Using reference TRBV30 and TRBJ2-2 for the parts outside the CDR3, the full variable domain is SQTIHQWPATLVQPVGSPLSLECTVEGTSNPNLYWYRQAAGRGLQLLFYSVGIGQISSEVPQNLSASRPQDRQFILSSKKLLLSDSGFYLCAWGRGVGELFFGEGSRLTVL.

This CDR3 reads CASSAPGGLTDTQYF. The CDR3 DNA follows: TGTGCCAGCAGCGCCCCGGGGGGTCTCACAGATACGCAGTATTTT. This rearrangement joins TRBV11-3 to TRBJ2-3; TRBD2 matches at 7 bases. V was pared by 5 bases and J by 2 bases, with 7 bases of the junction left unmatched. The CDR3 spans 15 residues. Germline CDR1 SGHNT, CDR2 YENEEA. The full variable domain, in which reference TRBV11-3 and TRBJ2-3 provide the parts outside the CDR3, is EAGVVQSPRYKIIEKKQPVAFWCNPISGHNTLYWYLQNLGQGPELLIRYENEEAVDDSQLPKDRFSAERLKGVDSTLKIQPAELGDSAVYLCASSAPGGLTDTQYFGPGTRLTVL.

This sequence joins TRBV27 and TRBJ2-7; tentative D call: TRBD1 (5 bases). Trimming pared 3 bases from V and 0 bases from J, leaving 9 bases between. The CDR3 contains 14 residues. Germline V gives CDR1 MNHEY, CDR2 SMNVEV (reference sequence). CDR3 sequence: CASSFRAGSYEQYV. CDR3 bases: TGTGCCAGCAGTTTCAGGGCTGGCTCCTACGAGCAGTACGTC.